Following are 10 T cell receptor beta chains from one sample sequenced in a study of shared clonotypes between healthy human individuals. The data were produced by immunoSEQ multiplex PCR, yet TCRdb's version contains in-frame clones alone and is incomplete. This sample has 2 million to 2.5 million clones, with roughly 96% found just once. Sequencing used naive CD4+ T cells sorted from blood. The subset was: CD45RA+ positively selected. These receptors were collected from a man younger than 35 in good health.

The chain is built from TRBV18 and TRBJ1-1, with 8 bases lining up with TRBD1. Germline loops: CDR1 KGHSH, CDR2 LQKENI. J was trimmed by 7 bases and V by 3 bases; bases with no gene match: 10. This CDR3 spans 15 amino acids. This chain's CDR3 is CASSPSRDRPHEAFF. The DNA for the CDR3 is TGTGCCAGCTCACCGAGCCGGGACAGGCCACATGAAGCTTTCTTT.

In its sample, this clone was seen a few times. The chain employs TRBV7-9 and TRBJ1-5; D gene unclear. This CDR3 contains 16 residues. Looked up from germline, CDR1 is SEHNR and CDR2 is FQNEAQ (reference sequence). Deletions cut 8 bases from V and 8 bases from J, with 25 bases between. CDR3 bases: TGTGCCAGCGCCCCCTCGGAATGGGGTCCGGCGAAGCCCCAGCATTTT. Translated: CASAPSEWGPAKPQHF.

The V call is TRBV6-5, the J call TRBJ2-7, with no clear D. With 0 bases removed from V and 0 bases from J, the gap between germline ends came to 12 bases. The CDR3 runs 16 residues. Germline V CDR1 and CDR2: MNHEY, SVGAGI. The CDR3 coding sequence is TGTGCCAGCAGTTACTCGTATGTCCTTAGCTCCTACGAGCAGTACTTC. Amino acid sequence: CASSYSYVLSSYEQYF.

As for this clone: A much larger clone lies one base from this, so it may be a read error. The V and J genes are TRBV7-9 and TRBJ2-7; 10 bases agree with TRBD1. Germline V gene sequence: CDR1 SEHNR, CDR2 FQNEAQ (reference sequence). This CDR3 is built from 16 residues. The V and J ends lost 5 bases and 4 bases, in that order; junction bases with no gene match: 11. The chain's CDR3 is CASSLMADRGLYEQYF. The CDR3 bases are TGTGCCAGCAGCCTTATGGCCGACAGGGGGCTTTACGAGCAGTACTTC.

The CDR3 loop reads CASSLATWATYEQYF. CDR3 nucleotides: TGCGCCAGCAGCTTGGCCACGTGGGCAACCTACGAGCAGTACTTC. The chain uses TRBV5-1 and TRBJ2-7; D is unclear. In germline, CDR1 is SGHRS, CDR2 YFSETQ. Between the trimmed V and J ends, which lost 0 bases and 2 bases, there was a span of 12 bases. The CDR3 has 15 residues.

The chain has TRBV10-3 and TRBJ2-5, with D possibly being TRBD2 (6 bases). V lost 5 bases and J 7 bases, leaving 14 bases between the germline ends. The CDR3 length is 13 residues. CDR1 and CDR2 from the germline V gene are ENHRY and SYGVKD. The CDR3 DNA follows: TGTGCCATCAGTCCCGGGACTGGAGGGACCCAGTACTTC. Translated: CAISPGTGGTQYF.

The chain is built from TRBV6-6 and TRBJ1-6, with D maybe TRBD1 (6 bases). V lost 2 bases and J lost 7, with 12 bases in between. Germline assignment: CDR1 MNHNY and CDR2 SVGAGI (reference sequence). The CDR3 is 15 amino acids. CDR3 region: CASSYTGQSNSPLHF. CDR3 DNA: TGTGCCAGCAGTTACACCGGACAGTCCAATTCACCCCTCCACTTT.

The gene calls are TRBV11-3 and TRBJ2-2; D gene uncertain. Between the trimmed V and J ends, which lost 1 base and 0 bases, there was a span of 6 bases. From germline, CDR1 is SGHNT and CDR2 YENEEA. The CDR3 covers 15 residues. The CDR3 loop is CASSLAESNTGELFF. The DNA for the CDR3 is TGTGCCAGCAGCTTAGCCGAATCGAACACCGGGGAGCTGTTTTTT.

This clone was observed a single time. The V and J genes are TRBV5-6 and TRBJ1-2; D is uncertain. This CDR3 is 13 amino acids long. From germline, CDR1 is SGHDT and CDR2 YYEEEE. The ends were cut back, 4 bases at V and 6 bases at J, with 13 bases in the middle. CDR3 coding DNA: TGTGCCAGCAGCCCCAACCCGTGGGATGGCTACACCTTC. It specifies CASSPNPWDGYTF.

This chain connects TRBV7-2 to TRBJ2-5, with TRBD2 identical over 12 bases. After removal of 7 bases from V and 2 bases from J, the junction contained 5 bases not matched to a gene. The CDR3 has 15 residues. CDR1 SGHTA and CDR2 FQGNSA come from the germline V gene. The DNA for the CDR3 is TGTGCCAGCACTACTAGCGGGAGGCCTCAAGAGACCCAGTACTTC. Protein product: CASTTSGRPQETQYF.